This T cell receptor beta chain was obtained from a study of Ad26.COV2.S vaccination and SARS-CoV-2 variants. Turning to the study itself: Among those in the COV1001 Ad26.COV2.S trial arm was the donor. Administration of Ad26.COV2.S was intramuscular, either once or twice 56 days apart. Overall study findings and caveats: Overall T cell responses may have been underestimated by the analyses of TCR breadth and depth. Greater spike-specific TCR breadth was seen in vaccine recipients than in placebo recipients.

Treatment denoted: over 15 received Ad26.COV2.S at low or high dose, single or two shots; about 5 received placebo; per-sample allocation not given. Specimen acquisition occurred on day 63 following the initial vaccine or placebo injection. V was pared by 4 bases and J by 5 bases, with 19 bases between. Germline CDR1 reads SGHRS; CDR2 reads YFSETQ. The length of the CDR3 is 16 residues. The method was immunoSEQ multiplex PCR; TCRdb's version includes in-frame clones alone and lacks a portion of them. The table shows about 320,000 clones, with just under 85% occurring only once. On this clone: The target antigen is unknown.

Sequencing was performed on peripheral blood, taken in a trial of Ad26.COV2.S vaccine versus placebo. The clonotype was recovered from a person between 18 and 65 years old who received the Ad26.COV2.S COVID-19 vaccine or a placebo. The chain employs TRBV5-1 and TRBJ2-1; the D call may be TRBD1 or TRBD2 (5 bases each). The CDR3 DNA sequence: TGCGCCAGCAGCGCCCTGTGGGACGGGGTGGACAATGAGCAGTTCTTC. Its protein is CASSALWDGVDNEQFF.